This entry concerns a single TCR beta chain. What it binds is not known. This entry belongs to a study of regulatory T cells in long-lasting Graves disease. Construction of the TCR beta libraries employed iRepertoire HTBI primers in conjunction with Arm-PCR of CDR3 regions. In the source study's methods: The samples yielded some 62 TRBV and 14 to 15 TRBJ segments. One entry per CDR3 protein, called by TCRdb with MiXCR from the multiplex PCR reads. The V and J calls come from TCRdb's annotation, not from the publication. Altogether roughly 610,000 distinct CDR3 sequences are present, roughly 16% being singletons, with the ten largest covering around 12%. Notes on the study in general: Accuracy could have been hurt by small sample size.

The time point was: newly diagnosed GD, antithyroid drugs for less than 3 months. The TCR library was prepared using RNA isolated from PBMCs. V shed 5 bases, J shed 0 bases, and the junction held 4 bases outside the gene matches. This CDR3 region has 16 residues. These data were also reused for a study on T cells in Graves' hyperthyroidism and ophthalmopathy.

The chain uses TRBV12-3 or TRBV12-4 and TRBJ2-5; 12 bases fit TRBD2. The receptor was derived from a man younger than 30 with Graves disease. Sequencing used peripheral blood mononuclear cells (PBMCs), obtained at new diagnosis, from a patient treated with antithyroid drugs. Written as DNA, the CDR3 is TGTGCCAGCAGTACTAGCGGGAGGAGTAACCAAGAGACCCAGTACTTC. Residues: CASSTSGRSNQETQYF.